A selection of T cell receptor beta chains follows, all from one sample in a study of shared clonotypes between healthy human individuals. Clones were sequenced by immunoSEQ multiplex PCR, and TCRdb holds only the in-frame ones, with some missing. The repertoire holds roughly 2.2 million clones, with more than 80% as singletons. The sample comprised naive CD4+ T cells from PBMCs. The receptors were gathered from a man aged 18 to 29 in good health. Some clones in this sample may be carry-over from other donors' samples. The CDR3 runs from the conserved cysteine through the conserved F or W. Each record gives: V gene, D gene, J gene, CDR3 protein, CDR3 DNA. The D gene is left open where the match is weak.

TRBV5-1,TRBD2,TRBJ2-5,CASSLGASGAQETQYF,TGCGCCAGCAGCTTGGGGGCTAGCGGAGCCCAAGAGACCCAGTACTTC
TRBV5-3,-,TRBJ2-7,CASKRRIRGQYF,TGTGCCAGTAAACGACGGATTCGGGGGCAGTACTTC
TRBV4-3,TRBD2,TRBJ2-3,CASSQASSGSSDTQYF,TGCGCCAGCAGCCAAGCGTCTAGCGGGAGCTCAGATACGCAGTATTTT
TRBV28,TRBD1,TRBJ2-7,CASSLRGQGARGGEQYF,TGTGCCAGCAGTTTAAGAGGACAGGGGGCCCGAGGGGGAGAGCAGTACTTC
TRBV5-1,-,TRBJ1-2,CASSKESGTYYGYTF,TGCGCCAGCAGCAAGGAATCCGGGACATACTATGGCTACACCTTC
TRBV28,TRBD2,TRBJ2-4,CASTRLAGGSIQYF,TGTGCCAGTACAAGACTAGCGGGGGGGAGCATTCAGTACTTC
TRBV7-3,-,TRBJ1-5,CASSLNVREPQHF,TGTGCCAGCAGCTTAAATGTGCGGGAGCCCCAGCATTTT
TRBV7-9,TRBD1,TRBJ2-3,CASSPGQGSTDTQYF,TGTGCCAGCAGCCCAGGACAGGGGAGCACAGATACGCAGTATTTT
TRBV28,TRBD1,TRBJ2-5,CASSLSGQGAQETQYF,TGTGCCAGCAGTTTATCTGGACAGGGGGCCCAAGAGACCCAGTACTTC
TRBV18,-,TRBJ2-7,CASSPGQPPSWQYF,TGTGCCAGCTCACCAGGACAGCCGCCCTCGTGGCAGTACTTC